Listed here are 21 T cell receptor beta chains from one sample, sequenced in a study of T cells in Graves' hyperthyroidism and ophthalmopathy. The TCR beta CDR3 regions underwent amplification using RNA transcripts as the source. The TCR CDR3 was amplified in a first-round RT-PCR using the HTBI primer set. TCRdb reprocessed the multiplex PCR reads via MiXCR and lists one record per CDR3 protein. The top ten clones hold over 6% of a sample with around 600,000 distinct CDR3 sequences, 14% of them seen once. The sequencing sample was made of blood. These receptors were taken from a woman between 18 and 29 years old with Graves' ophthalmopathy.

The table lists this clonotype with many counts. V is TRBV19 and J is TRBJ1-1; 8 bases are shared with TRBD1. Germline values: CDR1 LNHDA, CDR2 SQIVND (reference sequence). V was clipped by 2 bases and J by 4 bases; unmatched bases: 3. CDR3 size: 14 residues. This CDR3 reads CASSIQGATTEAFF. CDR3 DNA: TGTGCCAGTAGTATACAGGGGGCGACCACTGAAGCTTTCTTT.

This clonotype was found a few times. This chain uses TRBV18 with TRBJ1-1, with a weak D call TRBD1 (5 bases). The CDR3 runs 15 residues. V was pared by 3 bases and J by 5 bases, with 16 bases between. Germline loops: CDR1 KGHSH, CDR2 LQKENI. The CDR3 loop is CASSPDPGLGTEAFF. The CDR3 DNA reads TGTGCCAGCTCACCCGACCCAGGGCTGGGGACTGAAGCTTTCTTT. Full variable domain (remainder filled in from reference TRBV18 and TRBJ1-1): NAGVMQNPRHLVRRRGQEARLRCSPMKGHSHVYWYRQLPEEGLKFMVYLQKENIIDESGMPKERFSAEFPKEGPSILRIQQVVRGDSAAYFCASSPDPGLGTEAFFGQGTRLTVV.

The rearrangement links TRBV5-6 to TRBJ1-5, with 7 bases matching TRBD1. From germline, CDR1 is SGHDT and CDR2 YYEEEE. V gave up 4 bases and J gave up 2 bases; unmatched junction bases: 9. The CDR3 consists of 16 residues. The CDR3 protein is CASSPWTGSGNQPQHF. The CDR3 coding sequence is TGTGCCAGCAGCCCCTGGACAGGATCGGGCAATCAGCCCCAGCATTTT.

This clonotype was counted ten times or more. The V call is TRBV7-3, the J call TRBJ2-1; perhaps TRBD1 as D (6 bases). Trimming left V 3 bases short and J 4 bases short, with 16 bases between. This CDR3 spans 16 amino acids. Germline V CDR1 and CDR2: SGHTA, FQGTGA. The CDR3 sequence: CASSLVQGIGYNEQFF. The CDR3 nucleotides read TGTGCCAGCAGCTTGGTACAGGGTATTGGGTACAATGAGCAGTTCTTC.

This clonotype showed up just a few times. The rearrangement uses TRBV10-3 and TRBJ2-7; 7 positions match TRBD2. The CDR3 is 14 amino acids. Germline trimming cut 10 bases from V and 0 bases from J; bases unmatched to any gene: 9. Per the germline V gene, CDR1 is ENHRY and CDR2 is SYGVKD. The CDR3 DNA follows: TGTGCCACCAGACCCGGCGGGAGCTCCTACGAGCAGTACTTC. It yields the protein CATRPGGSSYEQYF.

This clonotype was recorded many times. The rearrangement joins TRBV3-1 to TRBJ2-4, with 9 bases matching TRBD2. V dropped 2 bases and J dropped 6; count of bases not matched to a gene: 2. The CDR3 loop spans 14 amino acids. Germline CDR1 is LGHDT and CDR2 is YNNKEL (reference sequence). CDR3 protein: CASSQLAGRNIQYF. In DNA form, the CDR3 reads TGTGCCAGCAGCCAACTAGCGGGAAGAAACATTCAGTACTTC.

V is TRBV12-3 or TRBV12-4 and J is TRBJ1-2; no clear D gene. This CDR3 is built from 15 residues. Trimming pared 3 bases from V and 0 bases from J, leaving 11 bases between. The CDR3 nucleotides read TGTGCCAGCAGTTTGGTTGCAGCCTCTAACTATGGCTACACCTTC. This sequence encodes CASSLVAASNYGYTF.

This clonotype has at least ten counts. This chain joins TRBV30 and TRBJ1-4, with D unclear. Trimming removed 2 bases at V and 7 bases at J, with 14 bases between. The CDR3 loop spans 14 amino acids. The germline V gene encodes CDR1 GTSNPN and CDR2 SVGIG (reference sequence). DNA for the CDR3: TGTGCCTGGAGTATCCGGGCTAGCGGTGAAAAACTGTTTTTT. Translation gives CAWSIRASGEKLFF.

This clonotype was detected ten times or more. The gene calls are TRBV5-1 and TRBJ2-1, with no clear D. The germline V gene has CDR1 SGHRS and CDR2 YFSETQ. This CDR3 is built from 15 residues. V lost 0 bases to trimming and J lost 4 bases, with 11 bases between them. CDR3 nucleotides: TGCGCCAGCAGCTTGGCGGCAGTACAATACAATGAGCAGTTCTTC. This sequence encodes CASSLAAVQYNEQFF.

This rearrangement joins TRBV20-1 to TRBJ2-7; 9 bases are a match to TRBD2. The V and J ends lost 2 bases and 0 bases, in that order; junction bases with no gene match: 5. Germline lookup yields CDR1 DFQATT and CDR2 SNEGSKA (reference sequence). This CDR3 is 15 amino acids long. The CDR3 loop reads CSARYAGGPSYEQYF. Here the CDR3 DNA reads TGCAGTGCTAGATATGCGGGAGGGCCCTCCTACGAGCAGTACTTC.

This clonotype was recorded many times. V usage is TRBV12-3 or TRBV12-4 and J usage is TRBJ2-7; D is ambiguous. This CDR3 region has 16 residues. V gave up 1 base and J gave up 0 bases, with 13 bases separating them. The CDR3 region has the DNA TGTGCCAGCAGTTTAGGGACCCTGGCCTCCTCCTACGAGCAGTACTTC. This translates into CASSLGTLASSYEQYF.

This clonotype was counted ten times or more. The gene calls are TRBV7-2 and TRBJ2-3; 12 bases line up with TRBD2. The CDR3 runs 16 residues. Trimming cost V 2 bases and J 5 bases; bases outside gene matches: 5. Germline lookup yields CDR1 SGHTA and CDR2 FQGNSA. The CDR3 DNA follows: TGTGCCAGCAGCTTACTAGCGGGAGGGATCGGAGATACGCAGTATTTT. It is translated as CASSLLAGGIGDTQYF.

This clonotype came up a few times. The rearrangement uses TRBV11-2 and TRBJ2-7, with TRBD1 as a possible D gene (7 bases). The germline V gene encodes CDR1 SGHAT and CDR2 FQNNGV. Trimming took off 5 bases at V and 6 bases at J, with 17 bases between the two ends. The CDR3 is made up of 14 amino acids. The CDR3 loop is CASSPRQGGSEQYF. CDR3 nucleotides: TGTGCCAGCAGCCCAAGGCAGGGGGGTAGCGAGCAGTACTTC.

This clonotype was counted a few times. The V call is TRBV30, the J call TRBJ1-1, with 7 nucleotides matching TRBD1. CDR1 GTSNPN and CDR2 SVGIG come from the germline V gene (reference sequence). This CDR3 spans 16 amino acids. J gave up 0 bases and V 2 bases, and 9 bases lay outside the gene matches. CDR3 in DNA: TGTGCCTGGAGTTCTGGAAGACAGGGCCTGAACACTGAAGCTTTCTTT. It specifies CAWSSGRQGLNTEAFF.

The gene calls are TRBV20-1 and TRBJ2-1; tentative D call: TRBD2 (6 bases). Looked up from germline, CDR1 is DFQATT and CDR2 is SNEGSKA (reference sequence). This CDR3 spans 13 amino acids. Trimming took off 4 bases at V and 4 bases at J, with 11 bases between the two ends. CDR3 sequence: CSAKTGAYNEQFF. CDR3 sequence (DNA): TGCAGTGCTAAAACGGGAGCTTACAATGAGCAGTTCTTC.

The table lists this clonotype with many counts. The chain joins TRBV28 to TRBJ2-3, with 9 bases fitting TRBD2. The CDR3 extends over 15 amino acids. Germline V lookup: CDR1 MDHEN, CDR2 SYDVKM. V was clipped by 2 bases and J by 1 base; unmatched bases: 1. CDR3 sequence: CASSLRTSGTDTQYF. The CDR3 DNA is TGTGCCAGCAGTTTACGGACTAGCGGCACAGATACGCAGTATTTT.

This clonotype was found many times. The chain employs TRBV20-1 and TRBJ2-7; D is perhaps TRBD2 (5 bases). With 6 bases removed from V and 2 bases from J, the gap between germline ends came to 8 bases. This CDR3 is built from 11 residues. Germline lookup yields CDR1 DFQATT and CDR2 SNEGSKA (reference sequence). DNA for the CDR3: TGCAGTGCCCCACTAGCCTACGAGCAGTACTTC. Translating it yields CSAPLAYEQYF.

This clonotype was observed at least ten times. The chain couples TRBV20-1 to TRBJ2-7; D not certain. Trimming pared 7 bases from V and 3 bases from J, leaving 19 bases between. CDR3 length equals 14 residues. From germline, CDR1 is DFQATT and CDR2 SNEGSKA (reference sequence). The CDR3 sequence: CSVATVRTDYEQYF. The CDR3 DNA is TGCAGTGTTGCTACAGTTCGAACGGACTACGAGCAGTACTTC.

In its sample, this clonotype was seen a few times. J is TRBJ1-2 and V is TRBV27; 11 bases are a match to TRBD1. Per the germline V gene, CDR1 is MNHEY and CDR2 is SMNVEV (reference sequence). The CDR3 length is 18 residues. Trimming at V came to 0 bases and at J to 4 bases, leaving 10 bases not matched to a gene. The CDR3 loop is CASSLSLGQGALLYGYTF. In nucleotides, the CDR3 is TGTGCCAGCAGTTTATCCCTCGGACAGGGGGCTCTTCTCTATGGCTACACCTTC.

The chain joins TRBV7-2 to TRBJ2-3; D gene ambiguous. This CDR3 contains 19 residues. Germline values: CDR1 SGHTA, CDR2 FQGNSA. Trimming took 6 bases from V and 0 from J, leaving 25 bases between them. The CDR3 is CASSSTPGRKWPSTDTQYF. The CDR3 DNA follows: TGTGCCAGCAGTTCCACGCCCGGGCGAAAATGGCCTAGCACAGATACGCAGTATTTT.

This clonotype occurred a few times. The rearrangement links TRBV4-1 to TRBJ1-5; no clear D gene. CDR3 length equals 15 residues. Germline assignment: CDR1 MGHRA and CDR2 YSYEKL. V was shortened by 0 bases and J by 5 bases, with 11 bases between the two germline ends. This CDR3 is CASSQDNGWDQPQHF. Here the CDR3 DNA reads TGCGCCAGCAGCCAAGATAACGGATGGGATCAGCCCCAGCATTTT.